The present T cell receptor beta chain was sequenced within a study of shared clonotypes between healthy human individuals. Clones were sequenced by immunoSEQ multiplex PCR, and TCRdb holds only the in-frame ones, with some missing. The data hold about 1 million clones, with about three quarters observed a single time. This clone was counted a few times. CDR1 and CDR2 (germline): SGDLS, YYNGEE. The CDR3 length is 13 residues. With 4 bases removed from V and 8 bases from J, the gap between germline ends came to 15 bases. This clonotype was sampled from a man between 18 and 35 years old in good health. The J gene is TRBJ1-2, the V gene TRBV9, with D possibly TRBD1 on 5 matching bases. Sequencing was done on a sample of memory CD4+ T cells sorted from blood. Subset defined: CD45RA-negative fraction. CDR3 coding DNA: TGTGCCAGCAGCCTCGGGCAGGGTGACGGCTACACCTTC. This gives the protein CASSLGQGDGYTF.